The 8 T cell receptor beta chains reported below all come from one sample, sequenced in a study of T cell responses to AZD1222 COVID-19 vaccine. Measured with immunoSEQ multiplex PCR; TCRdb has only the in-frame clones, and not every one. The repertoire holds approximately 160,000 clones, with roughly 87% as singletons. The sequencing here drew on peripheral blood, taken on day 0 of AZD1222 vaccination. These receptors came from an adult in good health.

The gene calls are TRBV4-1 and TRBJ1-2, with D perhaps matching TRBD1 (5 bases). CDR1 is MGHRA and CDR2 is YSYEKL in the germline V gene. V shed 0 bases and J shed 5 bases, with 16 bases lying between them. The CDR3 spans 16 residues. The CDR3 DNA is TGCGCCAGCAGCCAAGATGAAGCGGCCCGGACATATGGCTACACCTTC. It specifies CASSQDEAARTYGYTF.

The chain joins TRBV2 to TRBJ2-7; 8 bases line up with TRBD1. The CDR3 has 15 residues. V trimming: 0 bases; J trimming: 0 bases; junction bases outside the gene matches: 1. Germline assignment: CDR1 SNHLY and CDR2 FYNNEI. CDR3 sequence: CASSEADRDSYEQYF. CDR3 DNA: TGTGCCAGCAGTGAAGCGGACAGGGACTCCTACGAGCAGTACTTC.

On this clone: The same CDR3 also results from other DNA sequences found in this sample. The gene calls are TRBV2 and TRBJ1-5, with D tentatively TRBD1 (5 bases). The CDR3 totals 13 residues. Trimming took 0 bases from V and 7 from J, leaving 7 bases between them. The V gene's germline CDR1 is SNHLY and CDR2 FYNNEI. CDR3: CASSEAGGQPQHF. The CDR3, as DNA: TGTGCCAGCAGTGAAGCGGGGGGACAGCCCCAGCATTTT.

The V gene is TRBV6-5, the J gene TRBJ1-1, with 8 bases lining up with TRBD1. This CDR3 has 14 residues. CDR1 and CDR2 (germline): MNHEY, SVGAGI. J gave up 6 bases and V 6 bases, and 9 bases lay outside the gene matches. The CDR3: CASRVSTGVAEAFF. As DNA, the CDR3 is TGTGCCAGCAGGGTCTCGACAGGGGTGGCTGAAGCTTTCTTT.

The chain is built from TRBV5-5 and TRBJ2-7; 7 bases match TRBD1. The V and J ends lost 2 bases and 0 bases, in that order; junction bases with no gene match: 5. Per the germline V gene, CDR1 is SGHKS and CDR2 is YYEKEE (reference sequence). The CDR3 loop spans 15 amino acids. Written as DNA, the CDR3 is TGTGCCAGCAGCTTAGGACAGGCGATCTCCTACGAGCAGTACTTC. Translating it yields CASSLGQAISYEQYF.

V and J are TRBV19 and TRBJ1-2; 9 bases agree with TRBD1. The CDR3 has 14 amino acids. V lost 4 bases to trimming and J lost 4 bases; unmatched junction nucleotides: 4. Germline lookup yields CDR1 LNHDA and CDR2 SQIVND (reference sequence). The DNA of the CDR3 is TGTGCCAGTAGTACCGACAGGGGGATCTATGGCTACACCTTC. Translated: CASSTDRGIYGYTF.

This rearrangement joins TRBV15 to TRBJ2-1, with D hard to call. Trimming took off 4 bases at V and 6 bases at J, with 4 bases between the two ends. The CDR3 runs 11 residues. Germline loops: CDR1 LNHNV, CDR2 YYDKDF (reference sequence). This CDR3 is CATSIANEQFF. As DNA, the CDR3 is TGTGCCACCAGCATAGCCAATGAGCAGTTCTTC.

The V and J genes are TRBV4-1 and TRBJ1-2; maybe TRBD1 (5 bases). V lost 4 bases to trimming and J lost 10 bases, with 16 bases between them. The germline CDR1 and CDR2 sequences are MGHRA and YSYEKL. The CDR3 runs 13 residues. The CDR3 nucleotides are TGCGCCAGCAGCCGGGGGGACTTTACTTTCTACACCTTC. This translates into CASSRGDFTFYTF.